These 26 T cell receptor beta chains were all obtained from the same sample, sequenced in a study of T cell changes during pregnancy in multiple sclerosis. The repertoire was sequenced with immunoSEQ multiplex PCR; TCRdb's copy has only in-frame clones and lacks some. Of around 34,000 clones listed, roughly 90% are singletons. The specimen comprised CD8+ T cells from peripheral blood mononuclear cells, sampled after pregnancy. The receptor source for this set is a female donor with multiple sclerosis, enrolled in a pregnancy study.

The genes are TRBV6-4 and TRBJ2-1; 13 bases agree with TRBD2. Germline trimming cut 2 bases from V and 7 bases from J; bases unmatched to any gene: 11. This CDR3 is built from 18 residues. Germline assignment: CDR1 MRHNA and CDR2 SNTAGT. CDR3 nucleotides: TGTGCCAGCAGTGACAGCCGAACTAGCGGGGGGGCCGTAAATGAGCAGTTCTTC. It specifies CASSDSRTSGGAVNEQFF.

V usage is TRBV12-5 and J usage is TRBJ2-3; D is unclear. The CDR3 is 16 residues long. CDR1 and CDR2 from the germline V gene are LGHNT and FRNRAP. The ends were cut back, 2 bases at V and 2 bases at J, with 14 bases in the middle. The CDR3 DNA sequence: TGTGCTAGTGGTTTGTTACCAGGAACATCCACAGATACGCAGTATTTT. This translates into CASGLLPGTSTDTQYF.

V and J are TRBV2 and TRBJ1-2, with TRBD1 matching 9 bases. CDR1 and CDR2 (germline): SNHLY, FYNNEI. The CDR3 is 14 residues long. V was clipped by 9 bases and J by 5 bases; unmatched bases: 10. CDR3 coding DNA: TGTGCCAGTGTGGTGTCCGGGACAGGGTATGGCTACACCTTC. It specifies CASVVSGTGYGYTF.

The CDR3 sequence is CASREKAGGFNEQFF. Here the CDR3 DNA reads TGTGCCAGCAGAGAGAAAGCGGGGGGTTTCAATGAGCAGTTCTTC. The chain uses TRBV6-4 and TRBJ2-1, with 9 bases identical to TRBD2. Germline trimming cut 6 bases from V and 6 bases from J; bases unmatched to any gene: 9. Germline CDR1 and CDR2: MRHNA and SNTAGT. The CDR3 is 15 amino acids.

This chain links TRBV13 with TRBJ1-1; the D gene is possibly TRBD1 (5 bases). Trimming stripped 4 bases from V and 4 bases from J, with 10 bases between. The CDR3 is made up of 13 amino acids. The germline CDR1 and CDR2 sequences are PRHDT and FYEKMQ (reference sequence). CDR3 nucleotide sequence: TGTGCCAGCAGCTCCTCGGGGGGCACTGAAGCTTTCTTT. This codes for CASSSSGGTEAFF.

The chain joins TRBV27 to TRBJ2-7; possible D gene TRBD1, 6 bases. From germline, CDR1 is MNHEY and CDR2 SMNVEV (reference sequence). The germline V and J ends were trimmed by 6 bases and 2 bases, with 20 bases remaining between them. The CDR3 consists of 16 residues. CDR3 residues: CASSSPNREGAYEQYF. The DNA for the CDR3 is TGTGCCAGCAGCTCACCGAACAGGGAAGGAGCCTACGAGCAGTACTTC.

The chain couples TRBV27 to TRBJ1-1, with TRBD1 as a possible D gene (6 bases). Germline V gives CDR1 MNHEY, CDR2 SMNVEV (reference sequence). This CDR3 comprises 15 residues. V was clipped by 4 bases and J by 1 base, with 13 bases between them. The CDR3 region is CASSSLRDKNTEAFF. The CDR3 DNA follows: TGTGCCAGCAGTTCCCTCCGGGACAAGAACACTGAAGCTTTCTTT.

This chain uses TRBV9 with TRBJ2-2; D possibly corresponds to TRBD1 (5 bases). CDR1 and CDR2 from the germline V gene are SGDLS and YYNGEE. This CDR3 has 14 residues. The V end was cut by 1 base, the J end by 3 bases, with 7 bases between. CDR3 DNA: TGTGCCAGCAGCGTACCAGGGCACACCGGGGAGCTGTTTTTT. Translation gives CASSVPGHTGELFF.

The CDR3 is CASSAGGTGLGDTF. In nucleotides, the CDR3 is TGTGCCAGCAGCGCGGGGGGGACAGGGCTTGGAGACACCTTC. The genes are TRBV9 and TRBJ1-2; 9 bases line up with TRBD1. V was pared by 3 bases and J by 12 bases, with 12 bases of the junction left unmatched. Looked up from germline, CDR1 is SGDLS and CDR2 is YYNGEE. The CDR3 is made up of 14 amino acids.

This clone has a single count. This chain links TRBV12-5 with TRBJ1-1; D is unclear. The CDR3 has 11 residues. CDR1 and CDR2 from the germline V gene are LGHNT and FRNRAP. The V gene lost 3 bases and the J gene lost 7 bases, with 6 bases spanning the gap. CDR3 bases: TGTGCTAGTGGTTTCCCCAGTGAAGCTTTCTTT. This gives the protein CASGFPSEAFF. The full variable domain, completed using reference TRBV12-5 and TRBJ1-1, is DARVTQTPRHKVTEMGQEVTMRCQPILGHNTVFWYRQTMMQGLELLAYFRNRAPLDDSGMPKDRFSAEMPDATLATLKIQPSEPRDSAVYFCASGFPSEAFFGQGTRLTVV.

The chain joins TRBV11-2 to TRBJ1-1, with TRBD1 matching over 12 bases. CDR1 is SGHAT, CDR2 FQNNGV, per germline. This CDR3 is 14 amino acids long. V trimming: 5 bases; J trimming: 6 bases; junction bases outside the gene matches: 4. CDR3 region: CASSLGTGGSEAFF. The DNA for the CDR3 is TGTGCCAGCAGCCTCGGGACAGGGGGCTCTGAAGCTTTCTTT.

The genes are TRBV7-6 and TRBJ2-1; 10 bases match TRBD2. The V gene end was trimmed by 5 bases and the J gene end by 6 bases; junction bases not matched to a gene: 7. The CDR3 is made up of 15 amino acids. CDR1 is SGHVS, CDR2 FNYEAQ, per germline. This CDR3 reads CASSGGTSASNEQFF. The CDR3 DNA is TGTGCCAGCAGCGGGGGGACTAGCGCCTCCAATGAGCAGTTCTTC.

This clone was detected a few times. The chain joins TRBV12-5 to TRBJ2-2; TRBD1 matches 10 bases. The CDR3 runs to 17 residues. Germline CDR1 LGHNT, CDR2 FRNRAP. V was clipped by 3 bases and J by 3 bases; unmatched bases: 7. CDR3 bases: TGTGCTAGTGGTTTTCGACAGGGGGCAGGAGACACCGGGGAGCTGTTTTTT. Translation gives CASGFRQGAGDTGELFF.

This clone was seen only once. Here the CDR3 DNA reads TGTGCCAGCAGCTATGGGCCTCAAGAGACCCAGTACTTC. It is translated as CASSYGPQETQYF. The rearrangement links TRBV7-6 to TRBJ2-5; D ambiguous. CDR3 size: 13 residues. In germline, CDR1 is SGHVS, CDR2 FNYEAQ. V gave up 4 bases and J gave up 2 bases, with 8 bases separating them. The full variable domain, in which reference TRBV7-6 and TRBJ2-5 provide the parts outside the CDR3, is GAGVSQSPRYKVTKRGQDVALRCDPISGHVSLYWYRQALGQGPEFLTYFNYEAQQDKSGLPNDRFSAERPEGSISTLTIQRTEQRDSAMYRCASSYGPQETQYFGPGTRLLVL.

The chain combines TRBV11-2 with TRBJ2-7; 10 bases fit TRBD2. The CDR3 loop spans 16 amino acids. Germline values: CDR1 SGHAT, CDR2 FQNNGV. Trimming removed 5 bases from V and 3 bases from J; junction bases left unmatched: 10. The CDR3 is CASSPAGLAVRYEQYF. Written as DNA, the CDR3 is TGTGCCAGCAGCCCCGCCGGACTAGCGGTGCGCTACGAGCAGTACTTC. Supplemented by reference TRBV11-2 and TRBJ2-7, the full variable domain reads EAGVAQSPRYKIIEKRQSVAFWCNPISGHATLYWYQQILGQGPKLLIQFQNNGVVDDSQLPKDRFSAERLKGVDSTLKIQPAKLEDSAVYLCASSPAGLAVRYEQYFGPGTRLTVT.

The V call is TRBV5-8, the J call TRBJ2-3; no clear D. V shed 3 bases and J shed 6 bases, with 2 bases lying between them. CDR1 SGHTS and CDR2 YDEGEE come from the germline V gene. This CDR3 has 10 residues. CDR3 amino acids: CASSSDTQYF. In nucleotides, the CDR3 is TGTGCCAGCAGCTCGGATACGCAGTATTTT.

CDR3 DNA: TGTGCCAGCGGGAAGGGAAGGGAGGACAAAAACATTCAGTACTTC. This sequence encodes CASGKGREDKNIQYF. This chain joins TRBV9 and TRBJ2-4, with D possibly TRBD2 on 6 matching bases. In germline, CDR1 is SGDLS, CDR2 YYNGEE. V lost 7 bases and J lost 3, with 17 bases in between. The CDR3 spans 15 residues.

This sequence joins TRBV5-4 and TRBJ2-3; possibly TRBD1 for D (7 bases). V shed 4 bases and J shed 5 bases, with 20 bases lying between them. CDR1 is SGHNT, CDR2 YYREEE, per germline (reference sequence). CDR3 length: 16 residues. This chain's CDR3 is CASSPQGGGPRDTQYF. The CDR3 nucleotides read TGTGCCAGCAGCCCCCAGGGGGGCGGGCCTCGAGATACGCAGTATTTT.

The rearrangement joins TRBV7-9 to TRBJ1-5, with D tentatively TRBD1 (6 bases). Trimming left V 4 bases short and J 2 bases short, with 21 bases between. From germline, CDR1 is SEHNR and CDR2 FQNEAQ (reference sequence). This CDR3 comprises 18 residues. Here the CDR3 reads CASSSSTYREEGNQPQHF. CDR3 DNA sequence: TGTGCCAGCAGCTCATCAACCTACAGGGAAGAAGGCAATCAGCCCCAGCATTTT. Complete variable domain (other parts from reference TRBV7-9 and TRBJ1-5): DTGVSQNPRHKITKRGQNVTFRCDPISEHNRLYWYRQTLGQGPEFLTYFQNEAQLEKSRLLSDRFSAERPKGSFSTLEIQRTEQGDSAMYLCASSSSTYREEGNQPQHFGDGTRLSIL.

This rearrangement joins TRBV6-5 to TRBJ1-2, with TRBD1 matching over 8 bases. The J segment lost 3 bases and the V segment lost 6 bases, leaving 9 bases of the junction unmatched. In germline, CDR1 is MNHEY, CDR2 SVGAGI. The CDR3 covers 15 residues. CDR3 amino acids: CASRMTGEIHYGYTF. The CDR3, as DNA: TGTGCCAGCAGGATGACAGGGGAAATCCACTATGGCTACACCTTC.

The chain uses TRBV5-1 and TRBJ1-1, with 8 bases aligning to TRBD1. This CDR3 is 12 amino acids long. Germline CDR1 SGHRS, CDR2 YFSETQ. V lost 4 bases and J lost 6; bases outside the gene matches: 2. The CDR3, as DNA: TGCGCCAGCAGCGACAGGGGCGCTGAAGCTTTCTTT. As protein: CASSDRGAEAFF.

The chain links TRBV4-1 to TRBJ1-1, with D perhaps matching TRBD1 (5 bases). The CDR3 sequence is 15 residues long. Germline CDR1 reads MGHRA; CDR2 reads YSYEKL. Trimming cost V 3 bases and J 3 bases, with 14 bases left between them. The CDR3 DNA reads TGCGCCAGCAGCCAGGAACCACGGGGGTACACTGAAGCTTTCTTT. It translates to CASSQEPRGYTEAFF.

The V gene is TRBV10-3, the J gene TRBJ1-1, with D perhaps matching TRBD1 (6 bases). The germline V and J ends were trimmed by 9 bases and 4 bases, with 9 bases remaining between them. CDR1 ENHRY and CDR2 SYGVKD come from the germline V gene. This CDR3 contains 11 residues. The CDR3 here is CAIGGPTEAFF. The CDR3 DNA reads TGTGCCATTGGGGGCCCCACTGAAGCTTTCTTT.

V is TRBV9 and J is TRBJ2-5; the D gene is possibly TRBD2 (5 bases). Germline assignment: CDR1 SGDLS and CDR2 YYNGEE. V gave up 4 bases and J gave up 4 bases, with 11 bases separating them. This CDR3 region has 13 residues. The CDR3 nucleotides are TGTGCCAGCAGCTCCAGAGGGCCAGAGACCCAGTACTTC. Amino acids: CASSSRGPETQYF.

The chain employs TRBV9 and TRBJ2-1; perhaps TRBD2 as D (5 bases). CDR1 and CDR2 (germline): SGDLS, YYNGEE. There are 14 residues in the CDR3. Trimming cost V 0 bases and J 1 base, with 5 bases left between them. The CDR3 nucleotides read TGTGCCAGCAGCGTAGGAGGGTCCTACAATGAGCAGTTCTTC. It yields the protein CASSVGGSYNEQFF.

The V gene is TRBV9, the J gene TRBJ2-2; D perhaps matches TRBD2 (7 bases). CDR1 SGDLS and CDR2 YYNGEE come from the germline V gene. Trimming took 2 bases from V and 2 from J, leaving 10 bases between them. There are 15 residues in the CDR3. CDR3: CASSVGGLNTGELFF. CDR3 nucleotide sequence: TGTGCCAGCAGCGTGGGGGGGCTTAACACCGGGGAGCTGTTTTTT.